The T cell receptor (beta chain) described here comes from a study of T cell repertoires in cytomegalovirus infection. At the level of the study: Matching HLA type, along with CMV infection, was indicated by public TCR beta signatures.

At least ten counts were recorded for this clonotype. TCRdb redid the calling of the reads with MiXCR, one entry per CDR3 protein. Of 250,000 or so distinct CDR3 sequences detected, about 17% appear once; the ten largest clones hold around half. The sample comprised CD8+ T cells from PBMCs. The sequence was collected from a human donor in good health (CMV status not recorded). Some clones in this sample may be carry-over from other donors' samples.

The CDR3 spells CASSPGHTDQPQHF. The CDR3 region has the DNA TGCGCCAGCAGCCCAGGACATACCGATCAGCCCCAGCATTTT. The J gene is TRBJ1-5, the V gene TRBV5-1; a possible D gene is TRBD1 (5 bases). In germline, CDR1 is SGHRS, CDR2 YFSETQ. Between the trimmed V and J ends, which lost 4 bases and 5 bases, there was a span of 13 bases. CDR3 length: 14 amino acids.